This T cell receptor beta chain was identified in a study of blood T cells in healthy people across ages. Study conclusions and caveats: Conclusively comparing naive with antigen-experienced cells was impossible with unsorted PBMCs.

Each donor supplied ten milliliters of peripheral blood. PBMCs were isolated at a quantity of at least 7 million per sample. Every sample gave at least 5.5 micrograms of total RNA when it was extracted. Per the germline V gene, CDR1 is LGHNA and CDR2 is YSLEER. This CDR3 has 15 residues. The authors ran a second PCR of 7 to 11 cycles using a sample-barcoded 5' primer and a J-beta primer mix. MiXCR was run by TCRdb on the 5' RACE reads, yielding one entry per CDR3 protein. The sample consists of approximately 360,000 distinct CDR3 sequences, approximately 52% of them appearing once. This clonotype was recorded at least ten times. Antigen unknown. A read error may produce the germline difference seen at one junction end.

The chain has TRBV4-3 and TRBJ2-7; D gene ambiguous. This receptor was taken from a man aged 60 to 69 in good health. Material: blood. The CDR3 region is CASSQEFDWSYEQYF. In DNA form, the CDR3 reads TGCGCCAGCAGTCAAGAGTTTGACTGGTCCTACGAGCAGTACTTC.